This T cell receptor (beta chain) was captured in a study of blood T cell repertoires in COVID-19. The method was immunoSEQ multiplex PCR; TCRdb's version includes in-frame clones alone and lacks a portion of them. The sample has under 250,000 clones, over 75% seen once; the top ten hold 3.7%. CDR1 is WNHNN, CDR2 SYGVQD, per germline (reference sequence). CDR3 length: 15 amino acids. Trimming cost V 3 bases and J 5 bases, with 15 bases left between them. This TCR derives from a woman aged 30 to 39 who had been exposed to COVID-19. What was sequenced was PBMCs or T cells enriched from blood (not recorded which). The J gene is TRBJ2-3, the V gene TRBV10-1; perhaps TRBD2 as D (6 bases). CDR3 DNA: TGCGCCAGCAGTGATTTTCGGGGGTTACGAGATACGCAGTATTTT. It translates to CASSDFRGLRDTQYF.